These 10 T cell receptor beta chains came from one sample sequenced in a study of shared clonotypes between healthy human individuals. Measured with immunoSEQ multiplex PCR; TCRdb has only the in-frame clones, and not every one. The sample holds roughly 680,000 clones, 72% seen once. The sample taken for sequencing was memory CD4+ T cells sorted from blood. Indicated subset: CD45RA-negative fraction. The receptor source for this set is a woman aged 25-40 years in good health.

V is TRBV19 and J is TRBJ2-3; D not certain. The CDR3 consists of 13 residues. Trimming pared 2 bases from V and 3 bases from J, leaving 6 bases between. CDR1 is LNHDA and CDR2 is SQIVND in the germline V gene (reference sequence). DNA for the CDR3: TGTGCCAGTAGTATAAGAGGAACAGATACGCAGTATTTT. It encodes CASSIRGTDTQYF. Using reference TRBV19 and TRBJ2-3 for the parts outside the CDR3, the full variable domain is DGGITQSPKYLFRKEGQNVTLSCEQNLNHDAMYWYRQDPGQGLRLIYYSQIVNDFQKGDIAEGYSVSREKKESFPLTVTSAQKNPTAFYLCASSIRGTDTQYFGPGTRLTVL.

The chain has TRBV4-1 and TRBJ1-1; D is unresolved. The CDR3 is 14 residues long. V was clipped by 6 bases and J by 1 base, with 12 bases between them. Germline V gene data show CDR1 as MGHRA and CDR2 as YSYEKL. CDR3 region: CASRQITGNTEAFF. CDR3 coding DNA: TGCGCCAGCAGACAAATTACGGGGAACACTGAAGCTTTCTTT.

For this clone: The same CDR3 is also encoded by other DNA sequences in this sample. The V gene is TRBV6-1, the J gene TRBJ2-7; the match to TRBD1 covers 11 bases. Trimming took 0 bases from V and 3 from J; bases not matched to a gene: 1. The CDR3 is 15 residues long. CDR1 and CDR2 from the germline V gene are MNHNS and SASEGT. This CDR3 reads CASSEAGTGGYEQYF. CDR3 DNA: TGTGCCAGCAGTGAAGCGGGGACAGGGGGCTACGAGCAGTACTTC.

For this clone: Compared with germline, one end of the junction differs, possibly owing to a read error. The gene calls are TRBV7-2 and TRBJ2-5, with D tentatively TRBD2 (6 bases). In germline, CDR1 is SGHTA, CDR2 FQGNSA. The length of the CDR3 is 13 residues. The chain's CDR3 is CASSLASGAVRDF. CDR3 sequence (DNA): TGTGCCAGCAGCTTAGCGTCGGGAGCGGTCCGGGACTTC.

This chain joins TRBV6-4 and TRBJ1-5; perhaps TRBD1 as D (5 bases). V was clipped by 6 bases and J by 4 bases, with 10 bases between them. This CDR3 comprises 13 residues. The germline gives CDR1 MRHNA, CDR2 SNTAGT. The chain's CDR3 is CASSTTDNQPQHF. CDR3 coding DNA: TGTGCCAGCAGCACGACAGATAATCAGCCCCAGCATTTT.

The chain links TRBV11-3 to TRBJ2-1; the D gene is possibly TRBD1 (6 bases). The ends were cut back, 3 bases at V and 0 bases at J, with 9 bases in the middle. Germline V gene sequence: CDR1 SGHNT, CDR2 YENEEA. The CDR3 consists of 15 residues. CDR3 region: CASSFGGGSYNEQFF. The CDR3, as DNA: TGTGCCAGCAGCTTTGGGGGCGGCTCCTACAATGAGCAGTTCTTC.

In regard to this clone: The sample contains more than one DNA sequence encoding this CDR3. This chain connects TRBV6-1 to TRBJ1-5; possible D gene TRBD1, 5 bases. Trimming pared 3 bases from V and 2 bases from J, leaving 8 bases between. The CDR3 is made up of 14 amino acids. Germline lookup yields CDR1 MNHNS and CDR2 SASEGT. The CDR3 DNA follows: TGTGCCAGCAGTGAGGGACGGGGCAATCAGCCCCAGCATTTT. This gives the protein CASSEGRGNQPQHF.

The chain employs TRBV5-1 and TRBJ1-2, with a weak D call TRBD1 (5 bases). From germline, CDR1 is SGHRS and CDR2 YFSETQ. Trimming left V 5 bases short and J 0 bases short, with 11 bases between. The CDR3 totals 14 residues. The CDR3 DNA reads TGCGCCAGCAGTAATTCAGGGACTAACTATGGCTACACCTTC. This encodes CASSNSGTNYGYTF.

This chain joins TRBV18 and TRBJ2-7, with 10 bases aligning to TRBD1. V dropped 6 bases and J dropped 1; count of bases not matched to a gene: 6. Germline CDR1 reads KGHSH; CDR2 reads LQKENI. The CDR3 is made up of 15 amino acids. Written as DNA, the CDR3 is TGTGCCAGCTCGGATAGACAGGGGGCATCCTACGAGCAGTACTTC. This gives the protein CASSDRQGASYEQYF.

This sequence joins TRBV19 and TRBJ2-1, with TRBD2 as a possible D gene (5 bases). The CDR3 has 14 amino acids. V was clipped by 5 bases and J by 9 bases, with 17 bases between them. CDR1 and CDR2 (germline): LNHDA, SQIVND (reference sequence). The CDR3 DNA reads TGTGCCAGTAGTGGACGGGGAGCGTCTATTGAGCAGTTCTTC. Its protein is CASSGRGASIEQFF.